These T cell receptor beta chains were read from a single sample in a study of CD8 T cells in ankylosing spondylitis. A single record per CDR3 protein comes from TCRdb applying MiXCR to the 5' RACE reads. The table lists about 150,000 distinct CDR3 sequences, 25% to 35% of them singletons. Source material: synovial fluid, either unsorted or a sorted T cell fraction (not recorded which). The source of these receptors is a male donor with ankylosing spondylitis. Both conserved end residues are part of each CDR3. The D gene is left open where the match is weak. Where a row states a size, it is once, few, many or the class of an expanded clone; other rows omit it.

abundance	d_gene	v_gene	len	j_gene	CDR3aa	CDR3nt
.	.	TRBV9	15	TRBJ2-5	CASSVAGLARETQYF	TGTGCCAGCAGCGTAGCCGGGCTAGCAAGGGAGACCCAGTACTTC
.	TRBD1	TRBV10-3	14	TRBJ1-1	CATGLRDRGTEAFF	TGTGCCACCGGACTTCGGGACAGGGGGACTGAAGCTTTCTTT
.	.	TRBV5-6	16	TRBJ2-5	CASSLNWLGAQETQYF	TGTGCCAGCAGCTTAAACTGGCTGGGGGCCCAAGAGACCCAGTACTTC
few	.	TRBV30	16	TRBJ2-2	CAWSRLGRGLSGELFF	TGTGCCTGGAGTCGTTTGGGCAGGGGATTAAGCGGGGAGCTGTTTTTT
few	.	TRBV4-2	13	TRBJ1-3	CASATEPGNTIYF	TGTGCCAGCGCGACGGAACCCGGAAACACCATATATTTT
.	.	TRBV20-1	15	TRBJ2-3	CSAREWGRGTDTQYF	TGCAGTGCTAGAGAGTGGGGGCGGGGCACAGATACGCAGTATTTT
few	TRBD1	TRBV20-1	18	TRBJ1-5	CSAASSPGGGNSNQPQHF	TGCAGTGCTGCTAGTTCTCCAGGGGGCGGTAATAGCAATCAGCCCCAGCATTTT
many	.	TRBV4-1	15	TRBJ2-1	CASSPSDNAYNEQFF	TGCGCCAGCAGCCCCTCGGACAATGCCTACAATGAGCAGTTCTTC
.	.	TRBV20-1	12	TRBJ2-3	CSAIRAPDTQYF	TGCAGTGCTATCCGGGCCCCAGATACGCAGTATTTT
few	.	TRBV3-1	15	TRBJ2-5	CASSQDDRGKETQYF	TGTGCCAGCAGCCAAGATGATCGTGGTAAAGAGACCCAGTACTTC
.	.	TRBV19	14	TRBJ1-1	CASRGGVGNTEAFF	TGTGCCTCCCGTGGGGGAGTCGGGAACACTGAAGCTTTCTTT
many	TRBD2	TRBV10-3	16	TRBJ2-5	CAISGTSGAAGETQYF	TGTGCCATCAGTGGAACTAGCGGGGCCGCAGGGGAGACCCAGTACTTC
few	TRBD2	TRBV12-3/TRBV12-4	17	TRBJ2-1	CASSLAGAGGDYNEQFF	TGTGCCAGCAGTTTAGCAGGAGCGGGAGGCGACTACAATGAGCAGTTCTTC
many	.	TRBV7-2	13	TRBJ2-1	CASSPGRLNEQFF	TGTGCCAGCAGCCCGGGACGGCTCAATGAGCAGTTCTTC
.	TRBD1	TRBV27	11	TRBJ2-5	CASRTPGQEYF	TGTGCCAGCAGGACGCCGGGACAGGAGTACTTC
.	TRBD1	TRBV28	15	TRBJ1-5	CASSMTGKGGQPQHF	TGTGCCAGCAGCATGACAGGGAAGGGTGGTCAGCCCCAGCATTTT
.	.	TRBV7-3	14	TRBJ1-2	CASSRDGDFYGYTF	TGTGCCAGCAGCCGGGACGGCGATTTCTATGGCTACACCTTC
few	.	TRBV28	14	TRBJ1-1	CASSMTEIRTEAFF	TGTGCCAGCAGTATGACAGAGATTCGGACTGAAGCTTTCTTT
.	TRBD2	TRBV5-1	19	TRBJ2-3	CASSLAWTSGGLRTDTQYF	TGCGCCAGCAGCTTGGCCTGGACTAGCGGGGGGCTCCGCACAGATACGCAGTATTTT
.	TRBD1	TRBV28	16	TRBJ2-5	CASSLYSGTDKGAQYF	TGTGCCAGCAGTTTATATTCGGGGACAGACAAAGGGGCCCAGTACTTC
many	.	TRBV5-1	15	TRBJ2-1	CASSLVGDTNNEQFF	TGCGCCAGCAGCTTGGTAGGGGACACGAACAATGAGCAGTTCTTC
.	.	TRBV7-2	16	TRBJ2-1	CASRSDPTMSHNEQFF	TGTGCCAGCAGATCAGACCCCACAATGTCGCACAATGAGCAGTTCTTC
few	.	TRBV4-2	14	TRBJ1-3	CASSQVQEGATIYF	TGTGCCAGCAGCCAAGTGCAGGAAGGCGCCACCATATATTTT
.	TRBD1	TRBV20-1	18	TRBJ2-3	CSARPRGPGQGMTDTQYF	TGCAGTGCTAGGCCCAGAGGACCGGGACAGGGAATGACAGATACGCAGTATTTT
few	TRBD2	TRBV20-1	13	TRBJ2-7	CSAPKTSAYEQYF	TGCAGTGCTCCTAAGACTAGCGCATACGAGCAGTACTTC
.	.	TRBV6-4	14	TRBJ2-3	CASSDLGGTDTQYF	TGTGCCAGCAGTGACTTGGGGGGCACAGATACGCAGTATTTT
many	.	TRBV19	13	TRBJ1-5	CASWEGSHQPQHF	TGTGCCAGCTGGGAGGGTTCCCATCAGCCCCAGCATTTT
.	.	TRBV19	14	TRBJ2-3	CASSPRDAADTQYF	TGTGCCAGTAGCCCCCGGGACGCCGCAGATACGCAGTATTTT
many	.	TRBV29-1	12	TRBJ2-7	CSALGYSYEQYF	TGCAGCGCCCTAGGCTACTCCTACGAGCAGTACTTC
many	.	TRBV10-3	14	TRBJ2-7	CAISRVADNYEQYF	TGTGCCATCTCCCGGGTAGCGGATAACTACGAGCAGTACTTC
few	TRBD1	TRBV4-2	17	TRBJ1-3	CASSQRTGTTSGNTIYF	TGTGCCAGCAGCCAAAGGACAGGGACTACCTCTGGAAACACCATATATTTT
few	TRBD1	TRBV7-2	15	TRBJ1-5	CASSFEGAGNQPQHF	TGTGCCAGCAGCTTCGAGGGGGCCGGAAATCAGCCCCAGCATTTT
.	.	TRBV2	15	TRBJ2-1	CASRATGKRSNEQFF	TGTGCCAGCAGGGCTACAGGGAAAAGAAGCAATGAGCAGTTCTTC
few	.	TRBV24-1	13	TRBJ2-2	CATSDPNTGELFF	TGTGCCACCAGTGACCCGAACACCGGGGAGCTGTTTTTT
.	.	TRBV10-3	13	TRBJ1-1	CAIKRDGNTEAFF	TGTGCCATCAAGAGGGATGGGAACACTGAAGCTTTCTTT
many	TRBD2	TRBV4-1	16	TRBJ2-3	CASSFLAGVMTDTQYF	TGCGCCAGCAGCTTTCTAGCGGGGGTAATGACAGATACGCAGTATTTT
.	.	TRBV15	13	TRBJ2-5	CATSRVRAETQYF	TGTGCCACCAGCAGAGTAAGGGCAGAGACCCAGTACTTC
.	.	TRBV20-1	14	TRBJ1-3	CSADAGGSGNTIYF	TGCAGTGCTGATGCCGGGGGCTCTGGAAACACCATATATTTT
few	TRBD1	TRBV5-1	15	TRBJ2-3	CASSLANRGTDTQYF	TGCGCCAGCAGCTTGGCCAACAGGGGGACAGATACGCAGTATTTT
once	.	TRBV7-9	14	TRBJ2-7	CASSPRTSSYEQYF	TGTGCCAGCAGCCCTCGGACAAGCTCCTACGAGCAGTACTTC
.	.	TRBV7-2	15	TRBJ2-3	CASSLDAASTDTQYF	TGTGCCAGCAGCTTAGACGCAGCTAGCACAGATACGCAGTATTTT
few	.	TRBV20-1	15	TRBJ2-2	CSATSRGRGTGELFF	TGCAGTGCTACATCACGGGGACGGGGCACCGGGGAGCTGTTTTTT
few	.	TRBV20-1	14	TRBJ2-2	CSASLSLNTGELFF	TGCAGTGCTAGTCTCAGCCTGAACACCGGGGAGCTGTTTTTT
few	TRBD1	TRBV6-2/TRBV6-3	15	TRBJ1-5	CASSTGQGRNQPQHF	TGTGCCAGCAGCACCGGACAGGGACGCAATCAGCCCCAGCATTTT
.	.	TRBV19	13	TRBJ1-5	CASSIGQNQPQHF	TGTGCCAGTAGTATTGGTCAGAATCAGCCCCAGCATTTT
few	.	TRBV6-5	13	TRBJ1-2	CASSYDMWDGYTF	TGTGCCAGCAGTTATGATATGTGGGATGGCTACACCTTC
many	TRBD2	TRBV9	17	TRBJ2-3	CASSVAPRSGSADTQYF	TGTGCCAGCAGCGTAGCCCCCAGGAGCGGGAGCGCAGATACGCAGTATTTT
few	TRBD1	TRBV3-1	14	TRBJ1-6	CASSQTGGDSPLHF	TGTGCCAGCAGCCAAACAGGGGGCGATTCACCCCTCCACTTT
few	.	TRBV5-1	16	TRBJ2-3	CASSLAGGGVADTQYF	TGCGCCAGCAGCTTGGCCGGGGGCGGGGTCGCAGATACGCAGTATTTT
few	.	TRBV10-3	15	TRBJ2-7	CAISDTGLQYGEQYF	TGTGCCATCAGTGATACGGGTCTTCAGTATGGCGAGCAGTACTTC
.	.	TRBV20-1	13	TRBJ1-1	CSARGPSGVEAFF	TGCAGTGCTAGAGGTCCCTCGGGGGTAGAAGCTTTCTTT
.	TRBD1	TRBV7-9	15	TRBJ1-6	CASSSRQGPDSPLHF	TGTGCCAGCAGCTCCCGACAGGGGCCTGATTCACCCCTCCACTTT
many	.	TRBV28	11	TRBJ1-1	CASSRNSEAFF	TGTGCCAGCAGCAGGAATTCTGAAGCTTTCTTT
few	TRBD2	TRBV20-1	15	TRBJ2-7	CSASTGGASSYEQYF	TGCAGTGCTTCCACCGGGGGGGCCAGTAGCTACGAGCAGTACTTC